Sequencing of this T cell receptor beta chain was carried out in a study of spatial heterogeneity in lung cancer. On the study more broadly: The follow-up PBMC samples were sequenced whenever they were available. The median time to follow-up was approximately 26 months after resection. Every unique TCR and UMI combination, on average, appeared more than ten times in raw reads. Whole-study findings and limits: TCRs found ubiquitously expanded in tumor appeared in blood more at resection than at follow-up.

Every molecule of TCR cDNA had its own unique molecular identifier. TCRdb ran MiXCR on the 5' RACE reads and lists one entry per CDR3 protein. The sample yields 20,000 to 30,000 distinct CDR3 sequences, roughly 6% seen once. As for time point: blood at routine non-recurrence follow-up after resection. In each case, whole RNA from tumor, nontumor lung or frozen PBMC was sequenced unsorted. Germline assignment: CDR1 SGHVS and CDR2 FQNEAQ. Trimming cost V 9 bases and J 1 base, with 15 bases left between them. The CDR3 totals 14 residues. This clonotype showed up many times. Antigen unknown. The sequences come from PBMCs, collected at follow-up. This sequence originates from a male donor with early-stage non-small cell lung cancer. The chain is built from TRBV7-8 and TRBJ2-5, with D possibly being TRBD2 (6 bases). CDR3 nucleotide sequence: TGTGCCAGTTCTAGGGCAGCGGGCCAAGAGACCCAGTACTTC. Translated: CASSRAAGQETQYF. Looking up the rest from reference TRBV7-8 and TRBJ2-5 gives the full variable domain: GAGVSQSPRYKVAKRGQDVALRCDPISGHVSLFWYQQALGQGPEFLTYFQNEAQLDKSGLPSDRFFAERPEGSVSTLKIQRTQQEDSAVYLCASSRAAGQETQYFGPGTRLLVL.